A selection of T cell receptor beta chains follows, all from one sample in a study of metastatic and nonmetastatic thyroid tumors. TCRdb re-analyzed the PCR reads through MiXCR. Here the sample spans tens of thousands of clones, more than 9.5% being singletons. Source material: blood. The source is a female donor with papillary thyroid cancer or a benign thyroid nodule (not recorded which). Some clones in this sample may be carry-over from other donors' samples. The CDR3 runs from the conserved cysteine through the conserved F or W. Fields, in order: J gene, D gene, V gene, clone size, CDR3 DNA, CDR3 protein. A D gene is named only where the DNA matches it firmly. Clone size is not always given. Where it is, it says once, few, many or a class for expanded clones.

j_call: TRBJ2-7
d_call: TRBD2
v_call: TRBV6-1
clone_size: many
cdr3_nt: TGTGCCAGCAGCAGAGGACTAGCCTCCTACGAGCAGTACTTC
cdr3_aa: CASSRGLASYEQYF

j_call: TRBJ2-3
d_call: .
v_call: TRBV5-1
clone_size: many
cdr3_nt: TGCGCCAGCAGCTCAGACGGAGCTAGCACAGATACGCAGTATTTT
cdr3_aa: CASSSDGASTDTQYF

j_call: TRBJ2-5
d_call: TRBD1
v_call: TRBV28
clone_size: many
cdr3_nt: TGTGCCAGCAGTTTAGAGGAGACAGGGGGCGGGGAGACCCAGTACTTC
cdr3_aa: CASSLEETGGGETQYF

j_call: TRBJ2-1
d_call: .
v_call: TRBV28
clone_size: many
cdr3_nt: TGTGCCAGCAGTTCCGGACCCTACAATGAGCAGTTCTTC
cdr3_aa: CASSSGPYNEQFF

j_call: TRBJ2-2
d_call: .
v_call: TRBV6-2/TRBV6-3
clone_size: many
cdr3_nt: TGTGCCAGCCGTGGCTTAACAGGGAACACCGGGGAGCTGTTTTTT
cdr3_aa: CASRGLTGNTGELFF

j_call: TRBJ2-3
d_call: TRBD2
v_call: TRBV11-3
clone_size: many
cdr3_nt: TGTGCCAGCAGCCCCACTAGCGGGAGTTCAGATACGCAGTATTTT
cdr3_aa: CASSPTSGSSDTQYF

j_call: TRBJ2-1
d_call: TRBD1
v_call: TRBV12-3/TRBV12-4
clone_size: many
cdr3_nt: TGTGCCAGCAGTCTCGGGACAGTCCGGGAGCAGTTCTTC
cdr3_aa: CASSLGTVREQFF

j_call: TRBJ2-4
d_call: .
v_call: TRBV7-9
clone_size: many
cdr3_nt: TGTGCCAGCAGCTCGTCTCGAAACATTCAGTACTTC
cdr3_aa: CASSSSRNIQYF

j_call: TRBJ2-5
d_call: .
v_call: TRBV11-2
clone_size: many
cdr3_nt: TGTGCCAGCAGCCACGGGTCCAGGGAGACCCAGTACTTC
cdr3_aa: CASSHGSRETQYF

j_call: TRBJ2-7
d_call: TRBD2
v_call: TRBV4-2
clone_size: many
cdr3_nt: TGTGCCAGCAGCCCGACTAGCGGGAGGGCCGGCTACGAGCAGTACTTC
cdr3_aa: CASSPTSGRAGYEQYF

j_call: TRBJ2-5
d_call: TRBD2
v_call: TRBV7-3
clone_size: many
cdr3_nt: TGTGCCAGCAGCTCTGGGACTAGCGGGGGGACCCAGTACTTC
cdr3_aa: CASSSGTSGGTQYF

j_call: TRBJ2-7
d_call: TRBD1
v_call: TRBV5-6
clone_size: many
cdr3_nt: TGTGCCAGCAGCTGGGTGGGCGGACAGGCATCCGAGCAGTACTTC
cdr3_aa: CASSWVGGQASEQYF

j_call: TRBJ2-1
d_call: TRBD2
v_call: TRBV20-1
clone_size: many
cdr3_nt: TGCAGTTCAAGACTAGCGGGAGCCAGCTCCTACAATGAGCAGTTCTTC
cdr3_aa: CSSRLAGASSYNEQFF

j_call: TRBJ2-5
d_call: .
v_call: TRBV18
clone_size: many
cdr3_nt: TGTGCCAGCTCACTGAGTGGAGAGACCCAGTACTTC
cdr3_aa: CASSLSGETQYF

j_call: TRBJ2-2
d_call: TRBD2
v_call: TRBV7-6
clone_size: many
cdr3_nt: TGTGCCAGCAGCTCAACTACTAGCGCGAACACCGGGGAGCTGTTTTTT
cdr3_aa: CASSSTTSANTGELFF

j_call: TRBJ2-1
d_call: TRBD1
v_call: TRBV6-2/TRBV6-3
clone_size: many
cdr3_nt: TGTGCCAGCAGCAGGAACAGGGGGAATGAGCAGTTCTTC
cdr3_aa: CASSRNRGNEQFF

j_call: TRBJ2-3
d_call: .
v_call: TRBV4-1
clone_size: many
cdr3_nt: TGCGCCAGCAGCCCAGGGACGGCAAGAGATACGCAGTATTTT
cdr3_aa: CASSPGTARDTQYF

j_call: TRBJ2-7
d_call: .
v_call: TRBV9
clone_size: many
cdr3_nt: TGTGCCAGCAGCGTAGGGCAGGGAACCGTAGACGAGCAGTACTTC
cdr3_aa: CASSVGQGTVDEQYF

j_call: TRBJ1-4
d_call: .
v_call: TRBV9
clone_size: many
cdr3_nt: TGTGCCAGCACCCTCAGTTGGGACCCCAATGAAAAACTGTTTTTT
cdr3_aa: CASTLSWDPNEKLFF

j_call: TRBJ2-7
d_call: TRBD2
v_call: TRBV3-1
clone_size: .
cdr3_nt: TGTGCCAGCAGCCCGGGACTAGCCCCTATCGGGGAGGAGCAGTACTTC
cdr3_aa: CASSPGLAPIGEEQYF

j_call: TRBJ1-1
d_call: .
v_call: TRBV7-8
clone_size: many
cdr3_nt: TGTGCCAGCAGCTTAACGGTTGTTACCTCCATGAGAGCTTTCTTT
cdr3_aa: CASSLTVVTSMRAFF

j_call: TRBJ1-2
d_call: .
v_call: TRBV27
clone_size: many
cdr3_nt: TGTGCCAGCAGTTCAGGACAGTATTCCTACTATGGCTACACCTTC
cdr3_aa: CASSSGQYSYYGYTF

j_call: TRBJ2-7
d_call: .
v_call: TRBV29-1
clone_size: .
cdr3_nt: TGCAGCGTTGAGGGGTTACAAGCGGGTAGTTACGAGCAGTACTTC
cdr3_aa: CSVEGLQAGSYEQYF

j_call: TRBJ1-5
d_call: .
v_call: TRBV7-2
clone_size: many
cdr3_nt: TGTGCCAGCAGCCGTTATAGCAATCAGCCCCAGCATTTT
cdr3_aa: CASSRYSNQPQHF

j_call: TRBJ2-4
d_call: .
v_call: TRBV7-2
clone_size: many
cdr3_nt: TGTGCCAGCAGCTTCGGGGAATTCAAAAACATTCAGTACTTC
cdr3_aa: CASSFGEFKNIQYF

j_call: TRBJ2-7
d_call: .
v_call: TRBV19
clone_size: many
cdr3_nt: TGTGCCAGTAGCATGGTTGGTCGGTTGTACTTC
cdr3_aa: CASSMVGRLYF

j_call: TRBJ1-4
d_call: .
v_call: TRBV6-2/TRBV6-3
clone_size: many
cdr3_nt: TGTGCCAGCAGTTCCCAAAGTATAACAAATGAAAAACTGTTTTTT
cdr3_aa: CASSSQSITNEKLFF

j_call: TRBJ2-1
d_call: .
v_call: TRBV6-5
clone_size: many
cdr3_nt: TGTGCCAGCAGTTCTACATGGGGTGAGCAGTTCTTC
cdr3_aa: CASSSTWGEQFF

j_call: TRBJ1-6
d_call: TRBD1
v_call: TRBV2
clone_size: many
cdr3_nt: TGTGCCAGCAGTGAGACAGGGAATTCACCCCTCCACTTT
cdr3_aa: CASSETGNSPLHF

j_call: TRBJ2-1
d_call: TRBD1
v_call: TRBV7-2
clone_size: many
cdr3_nt: TGTGCCAGCAGCTTATGGTCGGGACAGGGGGCCTACAATGAGCAGTTCTTC
cdr3_aa: CASSLWSGQGAYNEQFF

j_call: TRBJ2-7
d_call: .
v_call: TRBV4-2
clone_size: .
cdr3_nt: TGTGCCAGCAGCCAAGAAGGGGGCGGGAGTACCTACGAGCAGTACTTC
cdr3_aa: CASSQEGGGSTYEQYF

j_call: TRBJ2-3
d_call: .
v_call: TRBV29-1
clone_size: many
cdr3_nt: TGCAGCGCCGAACCGACAGACCGCACAGATACGCAGTATTTT
cdr3_aa: CSAEPTDRTDTQYF

j_call: TRBJ2-3
d_call: .
v_call: TRBV10-3
clone_size: many
cdr3_nt: TGTGCCATCAGTGAGAGCGGTGGGAGGACAGATACGCAGTATTTT
cdr3_aa: CAISESGGRTDTQYF

j_call: TRBJ1-1
d_call: TRBD1
v_call: TRBV7-2
clone_size: many
cdr3_nt: TGTGCCAGCAGCTTACTCGGGACAGCCTCCTCTGAAGCTTTCTTT
cdr3_aa: CASSLLGTASSEAFF

j_call: TRBJ2-1
d_call: TRBD2
v_call: TRBV7-6
clone_size: many
cdr3_nt: TGTGCCAGCAGCTTAGCCGGGACTACTAACAATGAGCAGTTCTTC
cdr3_aa: CASSLAGTTNNEQFF

j_call: TRBJ1-2
d_call: .
v_call: TRBV28
clone_size: many
cdr3_nt: TGTGCCAGCAGTTTGGAAATGGAGGGGGTCTCTAACTATGGCTACACCTTC
cdr3_aa: CASSLEMEGVSNYGYTF

j_call: TRBJ2-5
d_call: .
v_call: TRBV10-3
clone_size: many
cdr3_nt: TGTGCCATCAGCACGGACAGATCACAAGAGACCCAGTACTTC
cdr3_aa: CAISTDRSQETQYF

j_call: TRBJ1-1
d_call: .
v_call: TRBV7-7
clone_size: many
cdr3_nt: TGTGCTAGCAGCTTAGGCGGGGGGCTGACTGAAGCTTTCTTT
cdr3_aa: CASSLGGGLTEAFF

j_call: TRBJ1-3
d_call: .
v_call: TRBV5-1
clone_size: many
cdr3_nt: TGCGCCAGCACCCGGGGCCAGGCTGGAAACACCATATATTTT
cdr3_aa: CASTRGQAGNTIYF

j_call: TRBJ2-4
d_call: .
v_call: TRBV30
clone_size: .
cdr3_nt: TGTGCCTGGAGCAAGGGGGTAGCCAAAAGCATTCAATACTTC
cdr3_aa: CAWSKGVAKSIQYF

j_call: TRBJ2-2
d_call: .
v_call: TRBV7-9
clone_size: .
cdr3_nt: TGTGCCAGCAGCTTCCGAGTGAACACCGGGGAGCTGTTTTTT
cdr3_aa: CASSFRVNTGELFF

j_call: TRBJ1-1
d_call: .
v_call: TRBV12-3/TRBV12-4
clone_size: many
cdr3_nt: TGTGCCAGCAGTTTGAGTGCAAGGGTTCAGAGCAACACTGAAGCTTTCTTT
cdr3_aa: CASSLSARVQSNTEAFF

j_call: TRBJ2-5
d_call: TRBD1
v_call: TRBV5-4
clone_size: .
cdr3_nt: TGTGTCAGCAGCTTGGGTGGACAGGCCTCGGAGACCCAGTACTTC
cdr3_aa: CVSSLGGQASETQYF

j_call: TRBJ2-3
d_call: .
v_call: TRBV20-1
clone_size: .
cdr3_nt: TGCAGTGCCAGAGATCCGCTCATGGCTCGGTGGACAGATACGCAGTATTTT
cdr3_aa: CSARDPLMARWTDTQYF

j_call: TRBJ2-5
d_call: .
v_call: TRBV28
clone_size: .
cdr3_nt: TGTGCCAGCAGTCCGGACACGAGGTACCAAGAGACCCAGTACTTC
cdr3_aa: CASSPDTRYQETQYF

j_call: TRBJ2-7
d_call: .
v_call: TRBV12-5
clone_size: many
cdr3_nt: TGTGCTAGTGGTTTGGCCCACGGAGGCGCCTACGAGCAGTACTTC
cdr3_aa: CASGLAHGGAYEQYF

j_call: TRBJ2-5
d_call: .
v_call: TRBV7-2
clone_size: many
cdr3_nt: TGTGCCAGCAGCTTAAGCCTGCAAGAGACCCAGTACTTC
cdr3_aa: CASSLSLQETQYF

j_call: TRBJ1-6
d_call: .
v_call: TRBV5-1
clone_size: many
cdr3_nt: TGCGCCAGCAGCTCATTAACAGGGTGGGATAATTCACCCCTCCACTTT
cdr3_aa: CASSSLTGWDNSPLHF

j_call: TRBJ1-2
d_call: TRBD1
v_call: TRBV10-3
clone_size: many
cdr3_nt: TGTGCCGCCGGGGGTGAGGGGGCGAACTATGGCTACACCTTC
cdr3_aa: CAAGGEGANYGYTF

j_call: TRBJ1-4
d_call: .
v_call: TRBV20-1
clone_size: .
cdr3_nt: TGCAGTGCTAGAGATGCAGGGAGTTATGAAAAACTGTTTTTT
cdr3_aa: CSARDAGSYEKLFF

j_call: TRBJ1-1
d_call: .
v_call: TRBV7-9
clone_size: many
cdr3_nt: TGTGCCAGCAGCTCACGTCCTTTAGAAGCTTTCTTT
cdr3_aa: CASSSRPLEAFF

j_call: TRBJ1-1
d_call: .
v_call: TRBV7-9
clone_size: many
cdr3_nt: TGTGCCAGCAGCCCCAGGGGCATGAACACTGAAGCTTTCTTT
cdr3_aa: CASSPRGMNTEAFF

j_call: TRBJ2-7
d_call: TRBD2
v_call: TRBV7-6
clone_size: .
cdr3_nt: TGTGCCAGCAAAGAGCGGGAGGGATACGAGCAGTACTTC
cdr3_aa: CASKEREGYEQYF

j_call: TRBJ2-7
d_call: .
v_call: TRBV20-1
clone_size: once
cdr3_nt: TGCAGTGCTAGAGATCCTGGGGGGTTTAGCTACGAGCAGTACTTC
cdr3_aa: CSARDPGGFSYEQYF

j_call: TRBJ2-1
d_call: .
v_call: TRBV20-1
clone_size: many
cdr3_nt: TGCAGTGCTAGAGGAGGGACTGAATACAATGAGCAGTTCTTC
cdr3_aa: CSARGGTEYNEQFF

j_call: TRBJ1-4
d_call: .
v_call: TRBV28
clone_size: many
cdr3_nt: TGTGCCAGCAGGCCTGACTTGACTAATGAAAAACTGTTTTTT
cdr3_aa: CASRPDLTNEKLFF

j_call: TRBJ1-6
d_call: .
v_call: TRBV9
clone_size: many
cdr3_nt: TGTGCCAGCAGCCCCCGGGACCGGGTTAATTCACCCCTCCACTTT
cdr3_aa: CASSPRDRVNSPLHF

j_call: TRBJ1-2
d_call: .
v_call: TRBV6-2/TRBV6-3
clone_size: many
cdr3_nt: TGTGCCAGCTGGGGTAACTATGGCTACACCTTC
cdr3_aa: CASWGNYGYTF